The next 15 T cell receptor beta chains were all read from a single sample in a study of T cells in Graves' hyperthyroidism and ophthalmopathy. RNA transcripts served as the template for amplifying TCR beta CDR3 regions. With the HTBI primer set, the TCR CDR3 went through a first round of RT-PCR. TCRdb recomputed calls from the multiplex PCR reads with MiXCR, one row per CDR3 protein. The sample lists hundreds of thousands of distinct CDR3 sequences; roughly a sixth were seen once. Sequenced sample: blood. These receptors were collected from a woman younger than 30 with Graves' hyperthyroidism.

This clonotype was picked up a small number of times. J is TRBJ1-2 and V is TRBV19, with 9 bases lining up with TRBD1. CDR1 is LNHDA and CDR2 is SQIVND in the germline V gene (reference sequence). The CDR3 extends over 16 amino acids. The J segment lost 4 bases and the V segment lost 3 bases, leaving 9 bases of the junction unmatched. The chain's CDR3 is CASSINRGLATYGYTF. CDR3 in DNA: TGTGCCAGTAGTATTAACAGGGGGCTCGCTACCTATGGCTACACCTTC.

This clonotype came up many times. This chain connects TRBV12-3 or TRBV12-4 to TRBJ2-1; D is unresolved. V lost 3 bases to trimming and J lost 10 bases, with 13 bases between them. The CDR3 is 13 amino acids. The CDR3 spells CASSFGRSPEQFF. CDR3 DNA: TGTGCCAGCAGTTTCGGCCGTTCCCCCGAGCAGTTCTTC.

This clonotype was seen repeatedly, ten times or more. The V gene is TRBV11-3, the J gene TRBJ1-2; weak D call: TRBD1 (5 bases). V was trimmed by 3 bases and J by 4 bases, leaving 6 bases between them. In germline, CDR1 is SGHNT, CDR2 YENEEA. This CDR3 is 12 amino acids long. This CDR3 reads CASSFGAYGYTF. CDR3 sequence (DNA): TGTGCCAGCAGCTTCGGGGCCTATGGCTACACCTTC.

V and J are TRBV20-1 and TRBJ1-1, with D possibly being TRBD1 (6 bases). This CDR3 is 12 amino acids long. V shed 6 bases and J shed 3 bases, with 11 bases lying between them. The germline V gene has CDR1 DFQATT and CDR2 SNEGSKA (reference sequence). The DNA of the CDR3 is TGCAGTGCAGAGAACAGGGACACTGAAGCTTTCTTT. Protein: CSAENRDTEAFF.

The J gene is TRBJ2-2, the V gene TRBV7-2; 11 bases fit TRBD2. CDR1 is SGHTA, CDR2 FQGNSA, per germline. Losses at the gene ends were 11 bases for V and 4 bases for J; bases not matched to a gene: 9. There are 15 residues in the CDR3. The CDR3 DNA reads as TGTGCCTGCGCCCCAACTAGCGGGAGCACCGGGGAGCTGTTTTTT. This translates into CACAPTSGSTGELFF.

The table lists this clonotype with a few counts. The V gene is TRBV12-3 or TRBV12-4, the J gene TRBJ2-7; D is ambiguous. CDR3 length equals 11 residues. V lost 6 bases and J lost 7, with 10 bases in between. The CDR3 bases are TGTGCCAGCAGAAGGGTTGGGGAGCAGTACTTC. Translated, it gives CASRRVGEQYF.

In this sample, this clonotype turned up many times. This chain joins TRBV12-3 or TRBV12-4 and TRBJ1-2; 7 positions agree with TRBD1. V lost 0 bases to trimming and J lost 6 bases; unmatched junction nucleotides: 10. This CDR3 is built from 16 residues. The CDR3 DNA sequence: TGTGCCAGCAGTTTAGCGCGTGGGACAGTTGAGGATGGCTACACCTTC. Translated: CASSLARGTVEDGYTF.

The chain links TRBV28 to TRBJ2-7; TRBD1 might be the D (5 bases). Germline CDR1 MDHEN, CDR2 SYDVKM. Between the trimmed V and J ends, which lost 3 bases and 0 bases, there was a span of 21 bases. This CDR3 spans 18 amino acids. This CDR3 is CASSLDLGQGTPSYEQYF. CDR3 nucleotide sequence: TGTGCCAGCAGTTTGGATTTAGGGCAGGGAACACCCTCCTACGAGCAGTACTTC.

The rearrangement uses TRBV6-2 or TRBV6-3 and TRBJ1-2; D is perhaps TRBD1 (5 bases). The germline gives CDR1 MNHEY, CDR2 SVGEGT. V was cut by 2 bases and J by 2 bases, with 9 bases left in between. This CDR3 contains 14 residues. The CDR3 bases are TGTGCCAGCAGTTACCAGAGGGGAAACTATGGCTACACCTTC. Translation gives CASSYQRGNYGYTF.

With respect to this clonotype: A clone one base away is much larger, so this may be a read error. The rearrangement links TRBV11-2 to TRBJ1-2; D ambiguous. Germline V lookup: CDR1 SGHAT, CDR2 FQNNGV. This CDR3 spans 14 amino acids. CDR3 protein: CASSPRPVRYSYTF. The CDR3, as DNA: TGTGCCAGCAGCCCGAGACCGGTGCGCTATAGCTACACCTTC.

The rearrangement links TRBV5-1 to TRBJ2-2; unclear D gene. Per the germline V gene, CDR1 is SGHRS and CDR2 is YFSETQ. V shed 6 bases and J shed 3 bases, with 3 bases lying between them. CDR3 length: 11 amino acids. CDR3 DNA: TGCGCCAGCACGGACACCGGGGAGCTGTTTTTT. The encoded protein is CASTDTGELFF.

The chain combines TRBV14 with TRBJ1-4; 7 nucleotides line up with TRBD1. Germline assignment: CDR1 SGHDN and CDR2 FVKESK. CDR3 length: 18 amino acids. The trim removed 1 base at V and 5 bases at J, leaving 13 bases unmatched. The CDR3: CASSQGPIGRGRNEKLFF. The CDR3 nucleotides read TGTGCCAGCAGCCAAGGTCCCATCGGGAGGGGGCGCAATGAAAAACTGTTTTTT.

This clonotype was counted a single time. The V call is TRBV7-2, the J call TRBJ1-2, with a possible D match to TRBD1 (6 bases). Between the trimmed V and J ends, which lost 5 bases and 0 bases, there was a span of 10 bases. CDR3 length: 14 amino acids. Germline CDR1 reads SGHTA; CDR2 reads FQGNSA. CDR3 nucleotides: TGTGCCAGCAGCCCAGGGGCAGCTAACTATGGCTACACCTTC. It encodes CASSPGAANYGYTF. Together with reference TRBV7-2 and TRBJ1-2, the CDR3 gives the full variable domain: GAGVSQSPSNKVTEKGKDVELRCDPISGHTALYWYRQSLGQGLEFLIYFQGNSAPDKSGLPSDRFSAERTGGSVSTLTIQRTQQEDSAVYLCASSPGAANYGYTFGSGTRLTVV.

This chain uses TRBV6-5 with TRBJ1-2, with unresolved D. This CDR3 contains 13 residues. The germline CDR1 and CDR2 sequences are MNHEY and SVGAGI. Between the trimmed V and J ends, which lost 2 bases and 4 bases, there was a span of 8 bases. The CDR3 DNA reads TGTGCCAGCAGTTACGGGGTCAGCTATGGCTACACCTTC. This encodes CASSYGVSYGYTF.

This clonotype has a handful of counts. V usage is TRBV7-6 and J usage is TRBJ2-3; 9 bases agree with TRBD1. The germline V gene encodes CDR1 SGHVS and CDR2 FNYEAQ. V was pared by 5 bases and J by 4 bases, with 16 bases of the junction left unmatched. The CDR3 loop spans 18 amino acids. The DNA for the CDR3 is TGTGCCAGCAGCCTCTTCAGGGTGGGGACAGGGTTCGCAGATACGCAGTATTTT. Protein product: CASSLFRVGTGFADTQYF.